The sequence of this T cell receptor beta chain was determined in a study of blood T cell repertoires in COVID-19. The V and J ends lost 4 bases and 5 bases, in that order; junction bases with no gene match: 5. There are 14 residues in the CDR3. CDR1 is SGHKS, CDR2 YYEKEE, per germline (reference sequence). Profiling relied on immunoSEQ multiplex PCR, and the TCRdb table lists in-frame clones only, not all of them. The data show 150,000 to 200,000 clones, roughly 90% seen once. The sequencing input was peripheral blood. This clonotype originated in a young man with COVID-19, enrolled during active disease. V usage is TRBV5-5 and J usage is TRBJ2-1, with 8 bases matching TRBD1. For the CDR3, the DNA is TGTGCCAGCAGCCTCGGACAGGGCCACAATGAGCAGTTCTTC. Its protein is CASSLGQGHNEQFF.